Listed here is a single T cell receptor (beta chain). Its target is unknown. These data come from a study of molecular identifiers for immune sequencing clone quantification. Broader study findings: Underestimated sizes of highly expanded clones could result from identical TCR molecules that share a barcode. Whereas clones above 20 RNA copies held under 1% of naive-cell molecules, they held over 98% of effector molecules.

Preparation of the bulk TCR libraries relied on previously described methods and listed TCR primers. TCRdb redid the calling of the PCR reads with MiXCR, one entry per CDR3 protein. The sample lists about 640,000 distinct CDR3 sequences, 15% to 20% occurring once. Germline loops: CDR1 DFQATT, CDR2 SNEGSKA (reference sequence). The length of the CDR3 is 17 residues. V lost 5 bases and J lost 1; bases outside the gene matches: 12. The chain combines TRBV20-1 with TRBJ2-5, with 11 bases lining up with TRBD2. This sequence was found in a human donor in good health. Some libraries in this study had Jurkat cell RNA spiked in. Sequencing was done on a sample of naive CD8+ T cells from blood, with Jurkat cell RNA spiked in. Subset denoted: FACS-sorted CD8+CD4-CCR7+CD45RA+ naive T cells. The CDR3 reads CSASTLAGGSAQETQYF. The CDR3 bases are TGCAGTGCTTCCACCCTAGCGGGGGGCAGCGCCCAAGAGACCCAGTACTTC.